These 9 T cell receptor beta chains originate from one sample sequenced in a study of CD8+CD57+ T cells in acquired aplastic anemia. TCR beta VDJ and CDR3 were profiled, and genomic DNA was the template. Via MiXCR, TCRdb re-called the reads, giving one row per CDR3 protein. The repertoire consists of about 260,000 distinct CDR3 sequences, with 82% occurring once and the leading ten covering 40% to 55%. Selection for sequencing was limited to patients who had shown CD8+CD57+ cell expansion by flow cytometry. Sequencing used sorted CD4+, CD8+, or CD8+CD57+ T cells (not recorded which) from PBMCs. Receptors originate from a human donor with aplastic anemia.

This clonotype is a singleton in its sample. V gene TRBV9 combines with J gene TRBJ2-2, with TRBD2 as a possible D gene (5 bases). The V gene lost 4 bases and the J gene lost 11 bases, with 18 bases spanning the gap. The V gene's germline CDR1 is SGDLS and CDR2 YYNGEE. The CDR3 runs 14 residues. Written as DNA, the CDR3 is TGTGCCAGCAGCAGTGCGGCGGGCACCACCGAGCTGTTTTTT. Its translation: CASSSAAGTTELFF.

V and J are TRBV6-5 and TRBJ2-3; D is unresolved. The CDR3 is 12 residues long. In germline, CDR1 is MNHEY, CDR2 SVGAGI. V shed 4 bases and J shed 5 bases, with 7 bases lying between them. As DNA, the CDR3 is TGTGCCAGCAGTTCCCTCGGAGATACGCAGTATTTT. Encoded protein: CASSSLGDTQYF.

This clonotype is a singleton in its sample. Its ends do not fully match the called genes, so a read error is possible. This chain links TRBV24-1 with TRBJ1-1, with 7 nucleotides matching TRBD1. The germline CDR1 and CDR2 sequences are KGHDR and SFDVKD. The CDR3 is 13 residues long. CDR3 loop: CATLAGGTTEVFF. The DNA of the CDR3 is TGTGCCACCTTGGCAGGGGGGACCACTGAAGTTTTCTTT.

V is TRBV5-5 and J is TRBJ2-7; 7 nucleotides match TRBD1. The CDR3 is 18 residues long. V was pared by 4 bases and J by 1 base, with 17 bases of the junction left unmatched. Looked up from germline, CDR1 is SGHKS and CDR2 is YYEKEE (reference sequence). CDR3 sequence (DNA): TGTGCCAGCAGCCCTCATGCCGACGGGACAGCCCTTTCCTACGAGCAGTACGTC. Translating it yields CASSPHADGTALSYEQYV.

About this clonotype: The junction differs from germline at one of its ends, possibly a read error. The genes are TRBV19 and TRBJ2-7; D may be TRBD2 (7 bases). CDR3 length: 14 residues. CDR1 and CDR2 from the germline V gene are LNHDA and SQIVND (reference sequence). CDR3 loop: CASSEAGGGYEEYF. DNA for the CDR3: TGTGCCAGCAGTGAGGCTGGCGGGGGCTACGAGGAGTACTTC.

A remark on this clonotype: The conserved closing phenylalanine or tryptophan is absent in this CDR3, likely reflecting a read error. The DNA is left out, because the CDR3 cannot be placed on it with certainty; the CDR3 is given as TCRdb lists it. Here the CDR3 reads CASSFAGRDDQQY. The chain has TRBV7-8 and TRBJ2-3. From germline, CDR1 is SGHVS and CDR2 FQNEAQ. Termini included, the CDR3 measures 13 amino acids.

A note on this clonotype: Because the CDR3 is missing its conserved closing phenylalanine or tryptophan, this is likely a read error. The V gene is TRBV2, the J gene TRBJ2-3, with D perhaps TRBD2 (5 bases). Germline V gene lookup returns CDR1 SNHLY and CDR2 FYNNEI. The CDR3 consists of 13 residues. CDR3 nucleotide sequence: TGTGCCAGCGGCTACGCGGGCACAGTTACGCAGTATTCT. It translates to CASGYAGTVTQYS.

The V and J genes are TRBV14 and TRBJ2-7; D perhaps matches TRBD1 (5 bases). Germline V gene lookup returns CDR1 SGHDN and CDR2 FVKESK. V lost 6 bases and J 6 bases, leaving 18 bases between the germline ends. The CDR3 is 14 residues long. The CDR3, as DNA: TGTGCCAGCAGTTCCGGGCAGGGTAACAGCGAGCAGTACTTC. It specifies CASSSGQGNSEQYF.

This rearrangement joins TRBV2 to TRBJ2-2; D is unclear. The CDR3 runs to 13 residues. CDR1 and CDR2 from the germline V gene are SNHLY and FYNNEI. V was shortened by 3 bases and J by 7 bases, with 9 bases between the two germline ends. The CDR3 DNA follows: TGTGCCAGCAGTGAGCTAGAGGTCGGGGAGCTGTTTTTT. Encoded protein: CASSELEVGELFF.